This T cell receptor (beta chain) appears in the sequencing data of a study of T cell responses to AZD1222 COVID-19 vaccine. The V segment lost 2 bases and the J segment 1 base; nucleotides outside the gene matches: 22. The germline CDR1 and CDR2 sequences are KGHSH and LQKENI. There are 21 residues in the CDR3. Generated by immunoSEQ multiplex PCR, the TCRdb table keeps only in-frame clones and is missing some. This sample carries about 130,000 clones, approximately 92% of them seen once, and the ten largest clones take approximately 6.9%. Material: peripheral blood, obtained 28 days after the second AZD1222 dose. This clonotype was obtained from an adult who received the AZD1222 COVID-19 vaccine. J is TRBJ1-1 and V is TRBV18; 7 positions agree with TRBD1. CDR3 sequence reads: CASSPSRAAFWDSRSNTEAFF. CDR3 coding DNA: TGTGCCAGCTCACCATCACGGGCGGCTTTCTGGGACAGCCGGTCGAACACTGAAGCTTTCTTT.